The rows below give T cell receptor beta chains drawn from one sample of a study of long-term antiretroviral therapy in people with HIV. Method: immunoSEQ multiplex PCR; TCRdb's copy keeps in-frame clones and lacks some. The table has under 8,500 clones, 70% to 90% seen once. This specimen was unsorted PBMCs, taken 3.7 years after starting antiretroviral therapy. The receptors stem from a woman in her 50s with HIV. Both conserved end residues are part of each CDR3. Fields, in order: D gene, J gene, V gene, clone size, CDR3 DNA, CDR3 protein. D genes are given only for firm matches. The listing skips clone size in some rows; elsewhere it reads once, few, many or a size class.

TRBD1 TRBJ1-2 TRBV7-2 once TGTGCCAGCAGCTTAGGGGGACAGCTCTATGGCTACACCTTC CASSLGGQLYGYTF
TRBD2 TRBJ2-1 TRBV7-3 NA TGTGCCAGCAGCTTAGTGGGACTAGCGGTTAATGAGCAGTTCTTC CASSLVGLAVNEQFF
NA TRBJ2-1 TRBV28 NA TGTGCCAGCAGATGGAATCCGGCGCCGTACAATGAGCAGTTCTTC CASRWNPAPYNEQFF
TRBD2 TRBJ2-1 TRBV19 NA TGTGCCAGTAGTATAGATCGGGGGGGAGGAACCAATGAGCAGTTCTTC CASSIDRGGGTNEQFF
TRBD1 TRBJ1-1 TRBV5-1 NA TGCGCCAGCAGCTTGACAGGGGGAGCCACTGAAGCTTTCTTT CASSLTGGATEAFF
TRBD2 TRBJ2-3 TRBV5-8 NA TGTGCCAGCAGCTCCGGGACTAGCGGACCTGGGACCACAGATACGCAGTATTTT CASSSGTSGPGTTDTQYF
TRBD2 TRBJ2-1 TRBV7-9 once TGTGCCAGCAGCTCCGGGACTAGCGGGAGGGCCGGCAATGAGCAGTTCTTC CASSSGTSGRAGNEQFF
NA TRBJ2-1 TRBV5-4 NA TGTGCCAGCAGCTCGGCCGGCACTTACAATGAGCAGTTCTTC CASSSAGTYNEQFF
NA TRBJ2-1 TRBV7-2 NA TGTGCCAGCAGCTTTTCACAGGGACTAAACAATGAGCAGTTCTTC CASSFSQGLNNEQFF
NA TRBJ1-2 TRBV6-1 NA TGTGCCAGCAGTGAAGGAACAGGGACAACGGGCTACACCTTC CASSEGTGTTGYTF
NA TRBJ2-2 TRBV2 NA TGTGCCAGCACGGGTCGGGACGGGCTGAACACCGGGGAGCTGTTTTTT CASTGRDGLNTGELFF
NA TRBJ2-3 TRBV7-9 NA TGTGCCAGCACCCCGGAACCCTCTTTAGTATGGCGGGATACGCAGTATTTT CASTPEPSLVWRDTQYF
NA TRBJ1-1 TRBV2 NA TGTGCCAGCAGTGCGTTTTCGGTGGTGAACACTGAAGCTTTCTTT CASSAFSVVNTEAFF
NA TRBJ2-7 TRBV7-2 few TGTGCCAGCAGCTTAGCTGGGGTCAACGAGCAGTACTTC CASSLAGVNEQYF
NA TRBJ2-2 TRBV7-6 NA TGTGCCAGCAGCTTCTCTGGAGGGACAACTCACACCGGGGAGCTGTTTTTT CASSFSGGTTHTGELFF
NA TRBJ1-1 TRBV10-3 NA TGTGCCATCAGCCCGGGAAACACTGAAGCTTTCTTT CAISPGNTEAFF
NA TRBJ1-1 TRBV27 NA TGTGCCAGCAACACATTAATCACAGGGTCTGAAGCTTTCTTT CASNTLITGSEAFF
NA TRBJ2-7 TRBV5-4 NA TGTGCCAGCAGCTCGTCGGGTACGCTCTACGAGCAGTACTTC CASSSSGTLYEQYF
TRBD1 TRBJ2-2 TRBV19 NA TGTGCCGCAGGGCCAATCAACAGGGGGAACACCGGGGAGCTGTTTTTT CAAGPINRGNTGELFF
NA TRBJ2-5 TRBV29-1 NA TGCAGCGCGACAGAAGAGACCCAGTACTTC CSATEETQYF
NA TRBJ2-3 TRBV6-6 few TGTGCCAGCAGTTACTCACTTGTCACAGATACGCAGTATTTT CASSYSLVTDTQYF
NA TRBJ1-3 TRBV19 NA TGTGCCAGTAGTCGCCAGGCAGCCGACTCTGGAAACACCATATATTTT CASSRQAADSGNTIYF
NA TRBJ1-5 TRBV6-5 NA TGTGCCAGCAGTTACTCCCACCTTCAGCCCCAGCATTTT CASSYSHLQPQHF
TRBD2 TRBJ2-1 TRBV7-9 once TGTGCCAGCAGCCCTAGCGGGACCTACAATGAGCAGTTCTTC CASSPSGTYNEQFF
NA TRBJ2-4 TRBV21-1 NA TGTGCCAGCAGCAATGGGCCGGGACAGGGGGGAAGCGGCCCTTATCTAGCCAAAAACATTCAGTACTTC CASSNGPGQGGSGPYLAKNIQYF
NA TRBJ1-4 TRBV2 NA TGTGCCAGCGAAGAGGGTGAAAAACTGTTTTTT CASEEGEKLFF
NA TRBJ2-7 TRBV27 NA TGTGCCAGCAGTTTTTCAGGGTTCTCCTACGAGCAGTACTTC CASSFSGFSYEQYF
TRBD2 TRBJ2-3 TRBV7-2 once TGTGCCAGCAGCTTGGGACTAGCGGGAGTAACAGATACGCAGTATTTT CASSLGLAGVTDTQYF
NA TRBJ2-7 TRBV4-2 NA TGTGCCAGCAGCCAAGACAGCTATCCCGGCTCCTACGAGCAGTACTTC CASSQDSYPGSYEQYF
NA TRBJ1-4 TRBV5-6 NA TGTGCCAGCAGCCCGCCGGGTACGTTAGGTGAAAAACTGTTTTTT CASSPPGTLGEKLFF
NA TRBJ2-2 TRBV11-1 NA TGTGCCAGCAGCTTACTTACACCCCAATCGAACACCGGGGAGCTGTTTTTT CASSLLTPQSNTGELFF
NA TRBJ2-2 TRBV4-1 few TGCGCCAGCAGCGAACCCGGAGGGGTAACCGGGGAGCTGTTTTTT CASSEPGGVTGELFF
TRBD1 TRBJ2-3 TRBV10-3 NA TGTGCCATCAGTGCCGAGCAGGGGGCAGGCACAGATACGCAGTATTTT CAISAEQGAGTDTQYF
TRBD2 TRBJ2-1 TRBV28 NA TGTGCCAGCAGTCCGGGCGGGGGGAGGTCTGGCTATGAGCAGTTCTTC CASSPGGGRSGYEQFF
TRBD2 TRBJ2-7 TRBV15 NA TGTGCCACCAGCCGGGGGGCCTACGAGCAGTACTTC CATSRGAYEQYF
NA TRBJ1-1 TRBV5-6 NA TGTGCCAGCAGCTTGGGCCAGACTGAAGCTTTCTTT CASSLGQTEAFF
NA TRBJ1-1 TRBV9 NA TGTGCCAGCAGCGCGGGACAGAACACTGAAGCTTTCTTT CASSAGQNTEAFF
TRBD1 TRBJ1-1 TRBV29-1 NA TGCAGCGTTGAAGTGACAGGGGTTCTGAACACTGAAGCTTTCTTT CSVEVTGVLNTEAFF
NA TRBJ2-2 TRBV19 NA TGTGCCAGTTCCCGTTCTACAGGGACCGGGGAGCTGTTTTTT CASSRSTGTGELFF
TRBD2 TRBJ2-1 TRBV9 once TGTGCCAGCAGCGTAGAGAGCGGGAGCTACAATGAGCAGTTCTTC CASSVESGSYNEQFF
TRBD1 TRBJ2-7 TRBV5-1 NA TGCGCCAGCACGCCGGACAGGGGGCCCAACGAGCAGTACTTC CASTPDRGPNEQYF
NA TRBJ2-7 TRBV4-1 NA TGCGCCAGCAGCCAAGCCGGCTACGAGCAGTACTTC CASSQAGYEQYF
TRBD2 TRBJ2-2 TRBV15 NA TGTGCCACCAGCAGAGATAGGGAGGGAACCGGGGAGCTGTTTTTT CATSRDREGTGELFF
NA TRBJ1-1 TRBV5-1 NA TGCGCCAGCAGCTTGATAGGGATGAACACTGAAGCTTTCTTT CASSLIGMNTEAFF
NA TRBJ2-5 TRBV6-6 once TGTGCCAGCAGTTACGGGCAGATCCAAGAGACCCAGTACTTC CASSYGQIQETQYF